The text below deals with one T cell receptor (beta chain). The assay was immunoSEQ multiplex PCR, and TCRdb's table has in-frame clones only and misses some. The sample contains 150,000 to 180,000 clones, about 80% of which appear only once. This CDR3 spans 14 amino acids. Looked up from germline, CDR1 is GTSNPN and CDR2 is SVGIG (reference sequence). Trimming shortened V by 7 bases and J by 0 bases, and 12 bases separated the two germline ends. The data are from a study of blood T cell repertoires in COVID-19. Overall study context: In each case, the material was cDNA or gDNA derived from T cells, B-cell-depleted T cells, or PBMCs.

The chain couples TRBV30 to TRBJ2-2, with TRBD1 as a possible D gene (5 bases). The sequenced material came from peripheral blood. This clonotype originated in an older woman with acute or convalescent COVID-19. The CDR3 spells CASEQATNTGELFF. CDR3 coding DNA: TGTGCCTCCGAACAGGCGACGAACACCGGGGAGCTGTTTTTT.